The following is a T cell receptor beta chain sequence with its context. Its antigen remains unidentified. These data belong to a study of cytomegalovirus exposure and HLA in healthy donors. Study results and limitations: The study recorded some 160 TCR beta chains that were cytomegalovirus-associated.

The repertoire was sequenced with immunoSEQ multiplex PCR; TCRdb's copy has only in-frame clones and lacks some. Counted here are some 64,000 clones, about 97% occurring once; the ten biggest clones make up around 1.6%. Trimming took 5 bases from V and 10 from J; bases not matched to a gene: 13. Germline V gene lookup returns CDR1 MDHEN and CDR2 SYDVKM. This CDR3 is 16 amino acids long. Source material: PBMCs. The clonotype was recovered from a woman under 30 in good health and CMV-seropositive. The chain combines TRBV28 with TRBJ2-1, with 11 bases that match TRBD2. Written as DNA, the CDR3 is TGTGCCAGCAGTCTAACCCTAGCGGGAGGTGGTTTCGAGCAGTTCTTC. Translated, it gives CASSLTLAGGGFEQFF. Complete variable domain (other parts from reference TRBV28 and TRBJ2-1): DVKVTQSSRYLVKRTGEKVFLECVQDMDHENMFWYRQDPGLGLRLIYFSYDVKMKEKGDIPEGYSVSREKKERFSLILESASTNQTSMYLCASSLTLAGGGFEQFFGPGTRLTVL.